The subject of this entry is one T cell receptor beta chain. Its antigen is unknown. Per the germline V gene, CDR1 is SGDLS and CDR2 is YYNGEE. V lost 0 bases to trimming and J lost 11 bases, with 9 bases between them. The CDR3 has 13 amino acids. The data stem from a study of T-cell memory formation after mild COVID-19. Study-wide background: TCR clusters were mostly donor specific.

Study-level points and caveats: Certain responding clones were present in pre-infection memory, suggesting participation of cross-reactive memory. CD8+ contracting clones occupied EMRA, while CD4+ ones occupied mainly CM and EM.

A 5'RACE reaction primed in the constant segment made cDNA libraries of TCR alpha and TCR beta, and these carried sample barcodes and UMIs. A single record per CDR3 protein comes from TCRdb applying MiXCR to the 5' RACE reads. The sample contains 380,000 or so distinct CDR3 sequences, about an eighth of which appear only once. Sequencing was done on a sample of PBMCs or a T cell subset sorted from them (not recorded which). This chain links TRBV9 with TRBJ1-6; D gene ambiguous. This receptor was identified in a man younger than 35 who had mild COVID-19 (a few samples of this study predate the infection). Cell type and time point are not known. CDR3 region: CASSVEGSPPLHF. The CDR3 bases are TGTGCCAGCAGCGTAGAAGGCAGCCCACCCCTCCACTTT.